The clone carrying this T cell receptor (beta chain) was detected ten times or more. The sample comes from a study of identical twins. The CDR3 has 14 amino acids. Germline loops: CDR1 DFQATT, CDR2 SNEGSKA (reference sequence). The ends lost 6 bases at V and 0 bases at J; junction bases unmatched: 5. TCRdb reprocessed the 5' RACE reads with MiXCR, giving one entry per CDR3 protein. The table lists about 200,000 distinct CDR3 sequences, approximately 10% of them singletons, with less than 12% in the top ten. The clonotype was recovered from a man in his fifties or sixties in good health. This rearrangement joins TRBV20-1 to TRBJ2-7; 10 bases fit TRBD2. Input material: memory T cells sorted from blood. The chain's CDR3 is CSARLAGTSYEQYF. CDR3 in DNA: TGCAGTGCCAGACTAGCGGGTACCTCCTACGAGCAGTACTTC.